Listed below are T cell receptor beta chains from one sample, sequenced in a study of shared clonotypes between healthy human individuals. Clones were read by immunoSEQ multiplex PCR, and TCRdb kept only the in-frame ones, dropping some. The sample lists hundreds of thousands of clones, about 95% seen once, with over 0.1% in the top ten. Sequencing used naive CD8+ T cells sorted from blood. These receptors were taken from a woman in her twenties or thirties in good health. Both conserved end residues are part of each CDR3. D genes are given only for firm matches. Size tells how often a clone was seen (once, few, many) or the class of an expanded clone, and some rows leave it out.

-,TRBJ2-5,TRBV15,-,TGTGCCACCAGCGGGTGGAGCTTCCGGGACACCCAAGAGACCCAGTACTTC,CATSGWSFRDTQETQYF
TRBD2,TRBJ2-7,TRBV5-6,once,TGTGCCAGCAGCTTGGCCGGACTAGCAAGCTCCTACGAGCAGTACTTC,CASSLAGLASSYEQYF
-,TRBJ2-1,TRBV28,-,TGTGCCAGCAGTTCTCGTGGGGTAGGGTCTAATGAGCAGTTCTTC,CASSSRGVGSNEQFF
-,TRBJ1-4,TRBV27,-,TGTGCCAGCAAGTTCGGGGGCGGGAATGAAAAACTGTTTTTT,CASKFGGGNEKLFF
-,TRBJ2-3,TRBV10-1,once,TGCGCCAGCAGTGAGTCCAGGTTGGGAGATACGCAGTATTTT,CASSESRLGDTQYF
TRBD1,TRBJ2-1,TRBV27,-,TGTGCCAGCAGTTTAAGGGACAGAAACAATGAGCAGTTCTTC,CASSLRDRNNEQFF
-,TRBJ2-7,TRBV6-4,-,TGTGCCAGCAGCCGGATCGACAGCCCCCGTTCATCATGTCCTCTACGAGCGGTGTACTTC,CASSRIDSPRSSCPLRAVYF
-,TRBJ2-7,TRBV27,-,TGTGCCAGCAGTCCTGGCCTGGTCTACGAGCAGTACTTC,CASSPGLVYEQYF
-,TRBJ2-5,TRBV5-4,-,TGTGCCAGCAGCTTGGAGTCCGAGGAGACCCAGTACTTC,CASSLESEETQYF
-,TRBJ1-2,TRBV28,-,TGTGCCAGCAGTGGGAAAACCCGGGACCCCAAAACGCGGGGGGCGTATGGCTACACCTTC,CASSGKTRDPKTRGAYGYTF
-,TRBJ2-7,TRBV7-9,-,TGTGCCAGCAGCCCAGACCAGGTCCGCCTTTTGGACGAGCAGTACTTC,CASSPDQVRLLDEQYF
TRBD2,TRBJ2-5,TRBV2,-,TGTGCCAGCAGTGAAGCCGGGAGGGCTGAGACCCAGTACTTC,CASSEAGRAETQYF
-,TRBJ1-1,TRBV10-1,-,TGCGCCAGCAGTGAGTCCACAGGGCCTGAAGCTTTCTTT,CASSESTGPEAFF
-,TRBJ1-4,TRBV6-1,once,TGTGCCAGCAGTGGGGCGGCGCGGAGTGCAACTAATGAAAAACTGTTTTTT,CASSGAARSATNEKLFF
TRBD2,TRBJ2-7,TRBV28,-,TGTGCCAGCACCCCAGTAGCGGGGGCCTACGAGCAGTACTTC,CASTPVAGAYEQYF
-,TRBJ1-2,TRBV5-5,once,TGTGCCAGCAGCCCTCCGGCAACCGAGAGTAACTATGGCTACACCTTC,CASSPPATESNYGYTF
-,TRBJ2-2,TRBV27,-,TGTGCCAGCAGTTTGCGGGGGAACACCGGGGAGCTGTTTTTT,CASSLRGNTGELFF
TRBD1,TRBJ2-1,TRBV7-9,-,TGTGCCACCACCCAACAGGGGGCAAGTTACAATGAGCAGTTCTTC,CATTQQGASYNEQFF
-,TRBJ1-1,TRBV11-2,-,TGTGCCAGCAGCTTTGAAGCAGGGCTCACTGAAGCTTTCTTT,CASSFEAGLTEAFF
TRBD1,TRBJ2-5,TRBV5-1,-,TGCGCCAGCAGCTTGGTCTCCAGGGGGCGCAAGGCAGAGACCCAGTACTTC,CASSLVSRGRKAETQYF
TRBD2,TRBJ2-3,TRBV7-6,-,TGTGCCAGCAGCTTAGCTGGGGGGGTAGATACGCAGTATTTT,CASSLAGGVDTQYF
-,TRBJ2-1,TRBV14,-,TGTGCCAGCAGCCCTTGGAGCTCTCGCTACAATGAGCAGTTCTTC,CASSPWSSRYNEQFF
TRBD1,TRBJ1-2,TRBV9,-,TGTGCCAGCAGCGGGAGGAAGATTCGACAGGGCGGTGGGTATGGCTACACCTTC,CASSGRKIRQGGGYGYTF
TRBD2,TRBJ2-1,TRBV4-1,once,TGCGCCAGCAGTCAAGGGATAACAAGACTAGCCGACTCCTACAATGAGCAGTTCTTC,CASSQGITRLADSYNEQFF
-,TRBJ2-1,TRBV27,-,TGTGCCAGCAGACCAGAATTAGCGGCTTCCTACAATGAGCAGTTCTTC,CASRPELAASYNEQFF
-,TRBJ1-2,TRBV21-1,-,TGTGCCAGCAGCGACGCCTCCGGGACATTCTATGGCTACACCTTC,CASSDASGTFYGYTF
-,TRBJ1-1,TRBV5-6,once,TGTGCCAGCAGCTTGGCCGCGGGGAATGAAGCTTTCTTT,CASSLAAGNEAFF
-,TRBJ2-7,TRBV27,-,TGTGCCAGCAGTGGCCCAAGGTTAGGTACGGGTGAGCAGTACTTC,CASSGPRLGTGEQYF
-,TRBJ1-4,TRBV5-1,-,TGCGCCAGCAGCTCTCGGGGACACCCTAATGAAAAACTGTTTTTT,CASSSRGHPNEKLFF
-,TRBJ2-7,TRBV29-1,-,TGCAGCGTTGAAGGGCCCGCGGAAGGCCACCCCTCCTACGAGCAGTACTTC,CSVEGPAEGHPSYEQYF
-,TRBJ1-5,TRBV7-6,-,TGTGCCAGCAGCCCTCTACCGGGGGACGGTCAGCCCCAGCATTTT,CASSPLPGDGQPQHF
-,TRBJ1-1,TRBV6-5,-,TGTGCCAGCATCGCTAACACTGAAGCTTTCTTT,CASIANTEAFF
TRBD2,TRBJ2-1,TRBV13,-,TGTGCCAGCAGCATTTCACTAGCGGGAGTATCCGGTGAGCAGTTCTTC,CASSISLAGVSGEQFF
-,TRBJ2-7,TRBV5-1,-,TGCGCCAGCAGAACCATAAGCTCCTACGAGCAGTACTTC,CASRTISSYEQYF
-,TRBJ2-1,TRBV28,once,TGTGCCAGCAGTTCAGGGGCCCTCTACAATGAGCAGTTCTTC,CASSSGALYNEQFF
TRBD2,TRBJ2-1,TRBV7-9,-,TGTGCCAGCAGGACTAGCGGGGTAGTCAATGAGCAGTTCTTC,CASRTSGVVNEQFF
TRBD1,TRBJ2-2,TRBV28,once,TGTGCCAGCAGTCCTACAGGGGCCGGGGAGCTGTTTTTT,CASSPTGAGELFF